The clone carrying this TCR beta chain was picked up many times. Its specificity is unknown. This record comes from a study of neurological immune-mediated disorders. General study points: The greatest degree of TCR clonal expansion was observed in HTLV-1-associated myelopathy, with the lowest in multiple sclerosis, below that of healthy controls.

A single record per CDR3 protein comes from TCRdb applying MiXCR to the 5' RACE reads. The sample contains more than 20,000 distinct CDR3 sequences, 13% of which appear only once. CDR1 is SEHNR, CDR2 FQNEAQ, per germline (reference sequence). The CDR3 is 12 amino acids. Trimming cost V 1 base and J 5 bases, with 3 bases left between them. Unsorted libraries were generated from 2 million PBMCs. These cells had been stored in RNAlater at -80 C. The J gene is TRBJ1-5, the V gene TRBV7-9; no firm D call. This TCR was recovered from a woman aged 40 to 50 with HTLV-1-associated myelopathy (HAM/TSP). Sequencing used PBMCs. The CDR3 spells CASSLGDQPQHF. The CDR3 DNA reads as TGTGCCAGCAGCTTAGGTGATCAGCCCCAGCATTTT.